A selection of T cell receptor beta chains follows, all from one sample in a study of regulatory T cells in long-lasting Graves disease. TCRdb reanalysed the multiplex PCR reads using MiXCR and keeps one entry per CDR3 protein. The sample lists approximately 490,000 distinct CDR3 sequences; roughly 15% were seen once. This sample also appeared in a second study, on T cells in Graves' hyperthyroidism and ophthalmopathy.

The material sequenced was peripheral blood mononuclear cells (PBMCs), taken at new diagnosis, from a patient treated with antithyroid drugs. The receptor set was obtained from a man between 35 and 55 years old with Graves disease. Each CDR3 is given with its conserved first and last residue. D genes are given only for firm matches. The size of a clone is reported for some rows only, either as once, few or many, or as a class for expanded clones.

d_call j_call clone_size v_call cdr3_nt cdr3_aa
- TRBJ2-1 - TRBV29-1 TGCAGCGTTGCCAGGGTGGGGGATGAGCAGTTCTTC CSVARVGDEQFF
TRBD1 TRBJ1-1 many TRBV30 TGTGCCTGGAACTGGGGACAGAGGAACACTGAAGCTTTCTTT CAWNWGQRNTEAFF
- TRBJ2-6 - TRBV7-9 TGTGCCAGCAGCTCCTACAACAGGGACCCGAGGGCCAACGTCCTGACTTTC CASSSYNRDPRANVLTF
- TRBJ1-5 - TRBV28 TGTGCCAGCGGACTTTTAGTGAGGAATCAGCCCCAGCATTTT CASGLLVRNQPQHF
- TRBJ2-3 few TRBV4-1 TGCGCCAGCAGCCAAGATAACGGGGCGGATACGCAGTATTTT CASSQDNGADTQYF
TRBD2 TRBJ2-6 - TRBV14 TGTGCCAGCAGCCAAAGAAGAACCGGGACTAGCGGATATTCTGGGGCCAACGTCCTGACTTTC CASSQRRTGTSGYSGANVLTF
- TRBJ2-2 few TRBV20-1 TGCAGTGCTATAAAGACCGGGGAGCTGTTTTTT CSAIKTGELFF
TRBD2 TRBJ2-5 - TRBV27 TGTGCCAGCAGTTTTAGGGCTCTAGCGGGAGAGACCCAGTACTTC CASSFRALAGETQYF
- TRBJ1-1 - TRBV7-9 TGTGCCAGCAGCTTAGCGCGGGGACAAGCTTTCTTT CASSLARGQAFF
- TRBJ2-7 - TRBV5-1 TGCGCCAGCCAGGCCGGGGATGAGAGCGAGCAGTACTTC CASQAGDESEQYF
- TRBJ2-7 few TRBV5-5 TGTGCCGGCAGCTTGGAGCCAACCCCATCCTACGAGCAGTACTTC CAGSLEPTPSYEQYF
- TRBJ2-5 many TRBV11-2 TGTGCCAGCAGCTTTGGGCAGTTCCAAGAGACCCAGTACTTC CASSFGQFQETQYF
- TRBJ2-7 few TRBV7-9 TGTGCCAGCATGGGAGGTCCGGGTGGCTCCTACGAGCAGTACTTC CASMGGPGGSYEQYF
- TRBJ2-7 many TRBV11-2 TGTGCCAGCAGCCTTATGGGATACACCTACGAGCAGTACTTC CASSLMGYTYEQYF
- TRBJ1-5 - TRBV12-3/TRBV12-4 TGTGCCAGCAGTCTAGACGGGGTGGGGGATCAGCCCCAGCATTTT CASSLDGVGDQPQHF
- TRBJ1-5 - TRBV5-1 TGCGCCAGCAGGGCGGGGGCGGGTCAGCCCCAGCATTTT CASRAGAGQPQHF
TRBD1 TRBJ2-5 - TRBV9 TGTGCCAGCAGCGCCCGGACAGGGAGAGCAGAGACCCAGTACTTC CASSARTGRAETQYF
TRBD2 TRBJ2-7 - TRBV11-2 TGTGCCAGCAGCTTAGTAGGTCTAGCGGGTTCCTCCTACGAGCAGTACTTC CASSLVGLAGSSYEQYF
- TRBJ1-5 - TRBV6-1 TGTGCCAGCAGTGCCTACAAAGGACCTCAGCCCCAGCATTTT CASSAYKGPQPQHF
- TRBJ1-1 few TRBV10-3 TGTGCCATCAGTAGAAACAGGGAGGACACTGAAGCTTTCTTT CAISRNREDTEAFF
TRBD2 TRBJ2-7 many TRBV12-3/TRBV12-4 TGTGCCAGCAGGCCCGACGCCAGGGAGGGGACCTACAAAGAGCAGTACTTC CASRPDAREGTYKEQYF
- TRBJ1-1 few TRBV20-1 TGCAGTCTAAGAGGGGGGCTAGGGACTGAAGCTTTCTTT CSLRGGLGTEAFF
TRBD1 TRBJ2-7 many TRBV13 TGTGCCAGCAGCTTCGCGGGACAGGCGTCCTACGAGCAGTACTTC CASSFAGQASYEQYF
- TRBJ1-1 few TRBV6-1 TGTGCCAGCACCAGGGAAACTGAAGCTTTCTTT CASTRETEAFF
TRBD1 TRBJ2-1 few TRBV20-1 TGCAGTGCTAGATCCCGACAGGGGCGCTCCTACAATGAGCAGTTCTTC CSARSRQGRSYNEQFF
TRBD2 TRBJ2-1 many TRBV2 TGTGCCAGCACCCTAGCGGGAATGTACAATGAGCAGTTCTTC CASTLAGMYNEQFF
- TRBJ1-4 few TRBV4-1 TGCGCCAGCAGCCGCACAGGGACTAATGAAAAACTGTTTTTT CASSRTGTNEKLFF
- TRBJ2-7 - TRBV2 TGTGCCAGCAGTGCGTACGAGCGGTACTTC CASSAYERYF
- TRBJ1-1 many TRBV28 TGTGCCCGCCTGGGACAAGGGACCACTGAAGCTTTCTTT CARLGQGTTEAFF
TRBD2 TRBJ2-7 - TRBV20-1 TGCAGTGCTAGAGATCTACGAGCGGGAGACTTCTACGAGCAGTACTTC CSARDLRAGDFYEQYF
- TRBJ1-1 few TRBV28 TGTGCCAGCAGTTCGTCCCACATGAACACTGAAGCTTTCTTT CASSSSHMNTEAFF
TRBD2 TRBJ2-1 few TRBV9 TGTGCCAGCAGCCCGCGGGGGGGGGGACTAGCGGGAACTGAGCAGTTCTTC CASSPRGGGLAGTEQFF
TRBD2 TRBJ2-7 many TRBV28 TGTGCCAGCAGGGGTGGGGGGACTAGCGGGAGGGCCCACGAGCAGTACTTC CASRGGGTSGRAHEQYF
TRBD2 TRBJ2-2 - TRBV20-1 TGCAGTGCTAGCACTAGCGGGGCGAACACCGGGGAGCTGTTTTTT CSASTSGANTGELFF
- TRBJ2-3 many TRBV28 TGTGCCAGCACTCTCGGGGCACCTAGCACAGATACGCAGTATTTT CASTLGAPSTDTQYF
TRBD2 TRBJ2-7 - TRBV7-9 TGTGCCAGCAGCGGACTAGCGGGAGCAAACCGCGAGCAGTACTTC CASSGLAGANREQYF
TRBD2 TRBJ2-7 many TRBV10-3 TGTGCCATCAGAATAGCGGGAGGGTTCTACGAGCAGTACTTC CAIRIAGGFYEQYF